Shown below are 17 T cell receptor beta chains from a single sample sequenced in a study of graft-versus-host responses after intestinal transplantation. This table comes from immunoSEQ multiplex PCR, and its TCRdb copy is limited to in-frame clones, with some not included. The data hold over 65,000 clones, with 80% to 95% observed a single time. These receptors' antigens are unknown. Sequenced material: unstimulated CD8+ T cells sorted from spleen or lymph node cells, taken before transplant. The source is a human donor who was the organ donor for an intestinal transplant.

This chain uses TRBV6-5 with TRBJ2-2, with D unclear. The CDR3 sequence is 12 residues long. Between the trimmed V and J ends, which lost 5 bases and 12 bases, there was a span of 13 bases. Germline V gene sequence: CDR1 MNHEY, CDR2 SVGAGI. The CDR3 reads CASSEVHGQLFF. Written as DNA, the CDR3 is TGTGCCAGCAGTGAGGTACATGGCCAGCTGTTTTTT.

The CDR3 spells CASGPEGGGELFF. The CDR3 DNA sequence: TGCGCCAGCGGGCCCGAGGGAGGCGGGGAGCTGTTTTTT. The chain combines TRBV5-1 with TRBJ2-2; D may be TRBD2 (6 bases). Germline-derived CDR1 and CDR2 are SGHRS and YFSETQ. V lost 7 bases and J lost 7, with 14 bases in between. The CDR3 has 13 amino acids.

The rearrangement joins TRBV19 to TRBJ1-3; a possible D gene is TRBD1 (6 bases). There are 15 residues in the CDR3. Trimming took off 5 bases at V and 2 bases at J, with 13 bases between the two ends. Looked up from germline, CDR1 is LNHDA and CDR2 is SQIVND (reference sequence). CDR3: CASSGGGLTGNTIYF. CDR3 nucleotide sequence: TGTGCCAGTAGTGGGGGGGGCCTTACTGGAAACACCATATATTTT.

CDR3 bases: TGCGCCAGCAGCCAAGATTGGGACAGCTCCTACGAGCAGTACTTC. This gives the protein CASSQDWDSSYEQYF. The chain recombines TRBV4-1 with TRBJ2-7; TRBD1 matches at 7 bases. Germline values: CDR1 MGHRA, CDR2 YSYEKL. The CDR3 is 15 residues long. Germline trimming cut 0 bases from V and 0 bases from J; bases unmatched to any gene: 2.

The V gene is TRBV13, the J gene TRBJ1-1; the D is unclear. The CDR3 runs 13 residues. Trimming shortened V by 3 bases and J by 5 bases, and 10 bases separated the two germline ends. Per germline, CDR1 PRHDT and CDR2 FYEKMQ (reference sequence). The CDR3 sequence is CASSLRVGTEAFF. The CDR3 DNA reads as TGTGCCAGCAGCTTGAGGGTTGGTACTGAAGCTTTCTTT.

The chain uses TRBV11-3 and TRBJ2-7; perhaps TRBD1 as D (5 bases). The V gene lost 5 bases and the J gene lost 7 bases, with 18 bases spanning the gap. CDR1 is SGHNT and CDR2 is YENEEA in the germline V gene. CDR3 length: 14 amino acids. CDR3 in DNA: TGTGCCAGCAGCCCCGAAGGGGATCGGTGGGAGCAGTACTTC. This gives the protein CASSPEGDRWEQYF.

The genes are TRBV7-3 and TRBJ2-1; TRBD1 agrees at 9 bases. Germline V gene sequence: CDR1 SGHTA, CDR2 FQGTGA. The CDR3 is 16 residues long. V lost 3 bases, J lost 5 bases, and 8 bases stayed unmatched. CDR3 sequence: CASSFAGTGWDNEQFF. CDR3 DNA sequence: TGTGCCAGCAGCTTTGCCGGGACAGGGTGGGACAATGAGCAGTTCTTC.

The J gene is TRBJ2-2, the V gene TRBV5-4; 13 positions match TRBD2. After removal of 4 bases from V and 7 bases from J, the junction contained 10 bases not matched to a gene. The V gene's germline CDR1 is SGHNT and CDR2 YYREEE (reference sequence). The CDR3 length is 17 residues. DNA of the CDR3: TGTGCCAGCAGCACTGGGACTAGCGGGACTTTAGGCGGGGAGCTGTTTTTT. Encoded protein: CASSTGTSGTLGGELFF.

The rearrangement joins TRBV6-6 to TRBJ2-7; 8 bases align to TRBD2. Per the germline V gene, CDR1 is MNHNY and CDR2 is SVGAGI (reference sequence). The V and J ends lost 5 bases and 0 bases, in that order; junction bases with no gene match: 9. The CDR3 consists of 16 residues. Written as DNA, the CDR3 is TGTGCCAGCAGTCCCTTCGGGGGGGAGAGCTCCTACGAGCAGTACTTC. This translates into CASSPFGGESSYEQYF.

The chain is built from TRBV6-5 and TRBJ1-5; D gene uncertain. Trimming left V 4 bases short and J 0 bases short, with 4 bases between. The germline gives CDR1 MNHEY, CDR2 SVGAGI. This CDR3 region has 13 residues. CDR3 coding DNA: TGTGCCAGCAGTTCTTATAGCAATCAGCCCCAGCATTTT. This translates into CASSSYSNQPQHF.

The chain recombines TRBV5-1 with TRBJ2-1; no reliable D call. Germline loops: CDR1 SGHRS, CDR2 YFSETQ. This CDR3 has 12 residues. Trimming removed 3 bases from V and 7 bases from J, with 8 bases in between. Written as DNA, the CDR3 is TGCGCCAGCAGCTATAGCTATAATGAGCAGTTCTTC. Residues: CASSYSYNEQFF. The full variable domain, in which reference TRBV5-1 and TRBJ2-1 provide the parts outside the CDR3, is KAGVTQTPRYLIKTRGQQVTLSCSPISGHRSVSWYQQTPGQGLQFLFEYFSETQRNKGNFPGRFSGRQFSNSRSEMNVSTLELGDSALYLCASSYSYNEQFFGPGTRLTVL.

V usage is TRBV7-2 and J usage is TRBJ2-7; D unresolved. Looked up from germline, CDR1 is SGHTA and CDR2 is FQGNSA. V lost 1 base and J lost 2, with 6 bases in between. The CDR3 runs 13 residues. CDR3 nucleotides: TGTGCCAGCAGCTTAGAATTAACCTACGAGCAGTACTTC. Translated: CASSLELTYEQYF.

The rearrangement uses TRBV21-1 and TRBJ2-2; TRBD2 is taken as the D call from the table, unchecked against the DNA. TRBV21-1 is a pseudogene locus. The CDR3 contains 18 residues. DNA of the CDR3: TGTGCCAGCAGCAAACCTAGGCAGCTTCTACCGAACACCGGGGAGCTGTTTTTT. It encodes CASSKPRQLLPNTGELFF.

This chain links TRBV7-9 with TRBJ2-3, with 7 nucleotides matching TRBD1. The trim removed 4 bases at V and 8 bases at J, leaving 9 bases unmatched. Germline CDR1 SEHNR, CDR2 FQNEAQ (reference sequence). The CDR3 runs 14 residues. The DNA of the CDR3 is TGTGCCAGCAGCTCACATAAGGACAGGCCTACGCAGTATTTT. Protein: CASSSHKDRPTQYF.

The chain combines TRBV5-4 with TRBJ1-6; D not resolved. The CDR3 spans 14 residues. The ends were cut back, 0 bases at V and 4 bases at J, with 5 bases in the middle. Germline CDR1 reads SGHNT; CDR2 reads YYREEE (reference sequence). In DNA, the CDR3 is TGTGCCAGCAGCTTGGGGATATATAATTCACCCCTCCACTTT. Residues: CASSLGIYNSPLHF.

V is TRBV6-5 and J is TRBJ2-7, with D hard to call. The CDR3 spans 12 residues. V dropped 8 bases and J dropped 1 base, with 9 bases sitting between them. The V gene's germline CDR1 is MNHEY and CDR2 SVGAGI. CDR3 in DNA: TGTGCCAGCGGCCCAGCGTCCTACGAGCAGTACTTC. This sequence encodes CASGPASYEQYF.

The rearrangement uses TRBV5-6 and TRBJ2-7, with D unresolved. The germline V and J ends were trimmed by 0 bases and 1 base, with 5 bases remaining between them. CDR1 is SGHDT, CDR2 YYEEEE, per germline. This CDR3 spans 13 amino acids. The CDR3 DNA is TGTGCCAGCAGCTTGGGCTATTCCTACGAGCAGTACTTC. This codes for CASSLGYSYEQYF.